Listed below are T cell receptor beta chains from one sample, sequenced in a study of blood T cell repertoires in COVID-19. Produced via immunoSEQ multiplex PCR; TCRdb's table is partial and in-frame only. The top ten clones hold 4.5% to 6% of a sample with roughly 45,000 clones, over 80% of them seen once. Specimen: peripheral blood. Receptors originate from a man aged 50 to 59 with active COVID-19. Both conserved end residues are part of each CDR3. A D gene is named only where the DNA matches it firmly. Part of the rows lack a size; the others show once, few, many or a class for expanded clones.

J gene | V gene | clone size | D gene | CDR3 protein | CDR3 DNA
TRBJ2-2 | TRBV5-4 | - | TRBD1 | CASSLGPGTGGGSGELFF | TGTGCCAGCAGCTTGGGCCCTGGGACAGGGGGAGGGTCCGGGGAGCTGTTTTTT
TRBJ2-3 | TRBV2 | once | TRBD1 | CASNGQGADTQYF | TGTGCCAGCAACGGACAGGGCGCAGATACGCAGTATTTT
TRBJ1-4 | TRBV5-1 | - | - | CASSQGWLEEKLFF | TGCGCCAGCAGCCAAGGATGGTTGGAGGAAAAACTGTTTTTT
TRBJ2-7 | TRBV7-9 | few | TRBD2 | CASSLAGLVGYEQYF | TGTGCCAGCAGCTTAGCTGGACTAGTCGGCTACGAGCAGTACTTC
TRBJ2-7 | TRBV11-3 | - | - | CASSSELDGTGAYEQYF | TGTGCCAGCAGCTCCGAATTGGACGGAACAGGCGCCTACGAGCAGTACTTC
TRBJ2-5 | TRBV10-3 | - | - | CAIRGSTQETQYF | TGTGCCATCCGGGGGTCCACCCAAGAGACCCAGTACTTC
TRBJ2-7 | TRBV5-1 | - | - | CASSWQGDYEQYF | TGCGCCAGCAGCTGGCAGGGCGACTACGAGCAGTACTTC
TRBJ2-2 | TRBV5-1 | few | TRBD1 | CASSLARTGGNTGELFF | TGCGCCAGCAGCTTGGCCAGGACAGGGGGGAACACCGGGGAGCTGTTTTTT
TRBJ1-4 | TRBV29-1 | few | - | CSVRGGRSTNEKLFF | TGCAGCGTTCGGGGGGGGAGGTCAACTAATGAAAAACTGTTTTTT
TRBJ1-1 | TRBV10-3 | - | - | CAVGLENTEAFF | TGTGCCGTGGGACTGGAGAACACTGAAGCTTTCTTT
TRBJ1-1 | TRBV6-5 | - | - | CASTGRGTEAFF | TGTGCCAGCACGGGGAGGGGAACTGAAGCTTTCTTT
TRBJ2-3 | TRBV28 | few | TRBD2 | CASSLRSGGADTQYF | TGTGCCAGCAGTTTACGCTCGGGAGGGGCAGATACGCAGTATTTT
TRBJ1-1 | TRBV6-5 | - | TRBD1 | CASSRTGRENTEAFF | TGTGCCAGCAGCAGGACAGGGCGGGAGAACACTGAAGCTTTCTTT
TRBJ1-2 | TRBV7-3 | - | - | CASSLTGGGTYGYTF | TGTGCCAGCAGCCTAACGGGAGGGGGAACATATGGCTACACCTTC
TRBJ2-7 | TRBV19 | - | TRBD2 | CASSATRTSGSYEQYF | TGTGCCAGTAGTGCAACTCGGACTAGCGGGAGTTACGAGCAGTACTTC
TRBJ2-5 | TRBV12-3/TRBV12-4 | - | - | CASSLMGGEIQYF | TGTGCCAGCAGTTTAATGGGCGGGGAGATCCAGTACTTC
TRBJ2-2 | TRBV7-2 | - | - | CASSLVRRAGELFF | TGTGCCAGCAGCTTAGTTCGACGGGCCGGGGAGCTGTTTTTT
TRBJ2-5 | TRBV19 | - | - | CASSISRGTETQYF | TGTGCCAGTAGTATATCCAGGGGCACGGAGACCCAGTACTTC
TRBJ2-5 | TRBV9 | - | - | CASSVKPEGETQYF | TGTGCCAGCAGCGTAAAGCCAGAGGGAGAGACCCAGTACTTC
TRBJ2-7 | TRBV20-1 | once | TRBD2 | CSASHLAGGHEQYF | TGCAGTGCTAGTCACCTAGCGGGAGGTCATGAGCAGTACTTC
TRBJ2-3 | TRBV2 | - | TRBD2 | CASSGTSGTDTQYF | TGTGCCAGCAGTGGGACTAGCGGAACAGATACGCAGTATTTT
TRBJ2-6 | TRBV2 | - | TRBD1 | CASSVIQGAGGANVLTF | TGTGCCAGCAGCGTCATACAGGGGGCGGGAGGGGCCAACGTCCTGACTTTC
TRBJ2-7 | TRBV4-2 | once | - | CASSLASTAGYEQYF | TGTGCCAGCAGCCTGGCATCTACCGCAGGCTACGAGCAGTACTTC
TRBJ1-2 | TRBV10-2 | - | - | CASSESQGYGYTF | TGCGCCAGCAGTGAGTCCCAGGGATATGGCTACACCTTC
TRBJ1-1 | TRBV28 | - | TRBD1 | CASSRTGGMNTEAFF | TGTGCCAGCAGCAGGACAGGGGGGATGAACACTGAAGCTTTCTTT
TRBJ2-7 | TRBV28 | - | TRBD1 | CASRIGGTSSYEQYF | TGTGCCAGCAGAATAGGGGGCACCTCCTCCTACGAGCAGTACTTC
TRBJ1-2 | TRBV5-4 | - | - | CASSLAYGGVGYTF | TGTGCCAGCAGCTTGGCCTATGGCGGGGTAGGCTACACCTTC
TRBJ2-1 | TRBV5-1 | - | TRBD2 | CASRALWTSDYNEQFF | TGCGCCAGCAGGGCGCTGTGGACTAGCGACTACAATGAGCAGTTCTTC
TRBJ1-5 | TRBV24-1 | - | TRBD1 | CATSDRLGQGNQPQHF | TGTGCCACCAGTGATCGACTAGGACAGGGCAATCAGCCCCAGCATTTT
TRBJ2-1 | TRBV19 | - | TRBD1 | CASSYRGYPPYNEQFF | TGTGCCAGTAGCTACAGGGGATACCCTCCCTACAATGAGCAGTTCTTC
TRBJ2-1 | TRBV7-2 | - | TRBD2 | CASRLGQRGDYNEQFF | TGTGCCAGCAGGCTGGGCCAGCGGGGGGACTACAATGAGCAGTTCTTC
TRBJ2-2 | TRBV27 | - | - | CASGRAGTGELFF | TGTGCCAGCGGACGGGCGGGGACCGGGGAGCTGTTTTTT
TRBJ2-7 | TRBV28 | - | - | CASSPRNNPYEQYF | TGTGCCAGCAGTCCGCGAAATAACCCCTACGAGCAGTACTTC
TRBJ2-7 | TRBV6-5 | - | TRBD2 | CASSYRRERDEQYF | TGTGCCAGCAGTTACAGGCGGGAGAGGGATGAGCAGTACTTC
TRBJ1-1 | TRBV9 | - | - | CASSVPGRAEAFF | TGTGCCAGCAGCGTCCCAGGGAGGGCTGAAGCTTTCTTT
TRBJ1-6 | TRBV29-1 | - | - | CSVGTGSYNSPLHF | TGCAGCGTGGGTACAGGCTCCTATAATTCACCCCTCCACTTT
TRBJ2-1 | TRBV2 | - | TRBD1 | CASSLQGVAYNEQFF | TGTGCCAGCAGCCTGCAGGGGGTCGCCTACAATGAGCAGTTCTTC
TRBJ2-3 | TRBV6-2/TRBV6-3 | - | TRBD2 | CASSPTSGSTDTQYF | TGTGCCAGCAGTCCAACTAGCGGGAGCACAGATACGCAGTATTTT
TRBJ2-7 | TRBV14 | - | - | CASSQALGPYEQYF | TGTGCCAGCAGCCAAGCTCTAGGTCCCTACGAGCAGTACTTC
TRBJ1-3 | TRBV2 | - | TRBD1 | CASSGQGNSGNTIYF | TGTGCCAGCAGCGGACAGGGCAACTCTGGAAACACCATATATTTT
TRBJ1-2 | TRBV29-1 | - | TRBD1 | CSGWTGGTVGYTF | TGCAGCGGATGGACAGGGGGCACCGTTGGCTACACCTTC
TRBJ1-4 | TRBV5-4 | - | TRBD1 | CASSLAAGGGEKLFF | TGTGCCAGCAGCTTGGCGGCAGGGGGTGGTGAAAAACTGTTTTTT
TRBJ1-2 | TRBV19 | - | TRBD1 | CASNPDRGRHGYTF | TGTGCCAGTAACCCGGACAGGGGGAGACATGGCTACACCTTC
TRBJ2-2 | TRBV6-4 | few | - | CASRPRDTGELFF | TGTGCCAGCAGGCCTCGGGATACCGGGGAGCTGTTTTTT
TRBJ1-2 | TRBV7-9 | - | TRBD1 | CASKKGAASYGYTF | TGTGCCAGCAAGAAGGGGGCCGCGAGCTATGGCTACACCTTC
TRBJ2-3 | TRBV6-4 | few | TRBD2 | CASSVVAGSTDTQYF | TGTGCCAGCAGTGTGGTAGCGGGGAGCACAGATACGCAGTATTTT
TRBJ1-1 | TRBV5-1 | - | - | CASSSGGNMNTEAFF | TGCGCCAGCAGCTCAGGAGGAAACATGAACACTGAAGCTTTCTTT
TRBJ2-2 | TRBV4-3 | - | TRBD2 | CASSQAGGNTGELFF | TGCGCCAGCAGCCAAGCGGGGGGGAACACCGGGGAGCTGTTTTTT
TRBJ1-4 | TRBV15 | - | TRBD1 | CATSRGFGTGDRGATNEKLFF | TGTGCCACCAGCAGAGGTTTCGGAACGGGGGACAGGGGGGCAACTAATGAAAAACTGTTTTTT
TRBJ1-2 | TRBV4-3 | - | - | CASSQHREYGYGYTF | TGCGCCAGCAGCCAACACAGGGAGTATGGGTATGGCTACACCTTC
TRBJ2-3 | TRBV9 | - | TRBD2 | CASSALAGGQGTQYF | TGTGCCAGCAGCGCATTAGCGGGGGGGCAAGGTACGCAGTATTTT